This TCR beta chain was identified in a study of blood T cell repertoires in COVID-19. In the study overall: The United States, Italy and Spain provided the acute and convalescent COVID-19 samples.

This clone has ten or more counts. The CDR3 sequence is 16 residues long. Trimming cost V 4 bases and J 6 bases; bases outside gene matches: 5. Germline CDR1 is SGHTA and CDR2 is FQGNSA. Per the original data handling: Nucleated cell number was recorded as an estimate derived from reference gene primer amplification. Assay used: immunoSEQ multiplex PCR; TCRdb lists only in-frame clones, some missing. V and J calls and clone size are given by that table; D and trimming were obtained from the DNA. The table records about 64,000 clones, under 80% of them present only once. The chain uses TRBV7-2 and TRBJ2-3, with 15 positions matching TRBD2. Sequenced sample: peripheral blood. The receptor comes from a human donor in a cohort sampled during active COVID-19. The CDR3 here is CASSSRTSGGVDTQYF. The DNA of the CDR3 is TGTGCCAGCAGCTCGAGGACTAGCGGGGGGGTTGATACGCAGTATTTT.